These 8 T cell receptor beta chains were sequenced from one sample in a study of cytotoxic CD8 clonotypes in ibrutinib-treated CLL (dated by TCRdb to about 2021). The library was built by means of the immunoSEQ multiplex PCR assay. Not all clones reach the TCRdb copy of this immuneACCESS table, which keeps in-frame sequences only. Checked studies attribute under half of the gap to unresolved V genes and leave the rest unexplained. Across this sample there are hundreds of thousands of clones, with about 80% seen only once. The ten largest clones add up to 6.5% to 8.5% of the sample. The source material was PBMCs, sampled before ibrutinib treatment. The origin of the receptors is a human donor with chronic lymphocytic leukemia.

This chain links TRBV4-2 with TRBJ2-3; 9 nucleotides agree with TRBD2. The V segment lost 1 base and the J segment 4 bases; nucleotides outside the gene matches: 9. Germline V gives CDR1 LGHNA, CDR2 YNFKEQ. CDR3 length: 17 residues. In DNA form, the CDR3 reads TGTGCCAGCAGCCAAGGGACTAGCGAGAGAAGGTCAGATACGCAGTATTTT. This gives the protein CASSQGTSERRSDTQYF.

The chain is built from TRBV7-2 and TRBJ1-5; possible D gene TRBD1, 6 bases. Germline values: CDR1 SGHTA, CDR2 FQGNSA. Trimming pared 1 base from V and 7 bases from J, leaving 17 bases between. This CDR3 comprises 16 residues. The CDR3 is CASSLVAGVVRQPQHF. DNA of the CDR3: TGTGCCAGCAGCTTAGTTGCAGGGGTTGTGAGGCAGCCCCAGCATTTT.

This clone was picked up one time. The CDR3 nucleotides are TGCGCCAGCAGCACGGACAGGGTGACAGATACGCAGTATTTT. Translated, it gives CASSTDRVTDTQYF. The chain has TRBV5-1 and TRBJ2-3, with 8 bases aligning to TRBD1. Germline V gene sequence: CDR1 SGHRS, CDR2 YFSETQ. There are 14 residues in the CDR3. J gave up 3 bases and V 4 bases, and 4 bases lay outside the gene matches.

The chain carries TRBV19 and TRBJ1-1; tentatively, D is TRBD1 (6 bases). This CDR3 has 13 residues. Trimming cost V 4 bases and J 11 bases, with 17 bases left between them. Germline lookup yields CDR1 LNHDA and CDR2 SQIVND (reference sequence). Written as DNA, the CDR3 is TGTGCCAGTAGTACAAGGGGGTTCCCGGACGCTTTCTTT. Its translation: CASSTRGFPDAFF.

The chain combines TRBV30 with TRBJ2-3, with TRBD2 as a possible D gene (6 bases). The CDR3 sequence is 18 residues long. The V and J ends lost 7 bases and 0 bases respectively, with 26 bases between them. Germline V gene lookup returns CDR1 GTSNPN and CDR2 SVGIG (reference sequence). The CDR3 reads CASPGGLQDPLSTDTQYF. DNA of the CDR3: TGTGCCTCTCCTGGAGGGCTCCAAGATCCCCTTAGCACAGATACGCAGTATTTT.

This sequence joins TRBV18 and TRBJ2-5; a possible D gene is TRBD1 (6 bases). The CDR3 is 14 amino acids. V was trimmed by 3 bases and J by 0 bases, leaving 8 bases between them. CDR1 and CDR2 (germline): KGHSH, LQKENI. DNA for the CDR3: TGTGCCAGCTCACCCGACAGGAACCAAGAGACCCAGTACTTC. Amino acid sequence: CASSPDRNQETQYF.

The chain is built from TRBV9 and TRBJ2-1, with TRBD1 matching over 7 bases. This CDR3 region has 16 residues. Germline V gives CDR1 SGDLS, CDR2 YYNGEE. Trimming cost V 1 base and J 8 bases; bases outside gene matches: 12. DNA of the CDR3: TGTGCCAGCAGCGTAAAAGTACAGGGGCTTAGGCATGAGCAGTTCTTC. It translates to CASSVKVQGLRHEQFF. Full variable domain (rest looked up from reference TRBV9 and TRBJ2-1): DSGVTQTPKHLITATGQRVTLRCSPRSGDLSVYWYQQSLDQGLQFLIQYYNGEERAKGNILERFSAQQFPDLHSELNLSSLELGDSALYFCASSVKVQGLRHEQFFGPGTRLTVL.

The chain uses TRBV7-9 and TRBJ1-1; no firm D call. V was trimmed by 4 bases and J by 4 bases, leaving 16 bases between them. Germline V gives CDR1 SEHNR, CDR2 FQNEAQ (reference sequence). The CDR3 sequence is 15 residues long. The CDR3 DNA follows: TGTGCCAGCAGCTCCCGTAGTGATGGGTTCACTGAAGCTTTCTTT. This encodes CASSSRSDGFTEAFF.